This TCR beta chain is from a study of cytomegalovirus exposure and HLA in healthy donors. The PCR contained 60 Vbeta and 13 Jbeta primers. Clones were read by immunoSEQ multiplex PCR, and TCRdb kept only the in-frame ones, dropping some. The sample has more than 100,000 clones, 77% seen once. V was trimmed by 5 bases and J by 0 bases, leaving 8 bases between them. CDR1 and CDR2 from the germline V gene are LNHDA and SQIVND (reference sequence). The CDR3 covers 15 residues. This clonotype originated in a woman aged 40 to 55 in good health and CMV-seronegative. Sequenced material: PBMCs. V and J are TRBV19 and TRBJ2-6; tentatively, D is TRBD1 (5 bases). CDR3 in DNA: TGTGCCAGTAGTCCCAGGGACTCTGGGGCCAACGTCCTGACTTTC. Translating gives CASSPRDSGANVLTF.